This T cell receptor (beta chain) stems from a study of shared clonotypes between healthy human individuals. CDR1 and CDR2 from the germline V gene are SGHNT and YYREEE (reference sequence). The CDR3 is 15 amino acids. V trimming: 3 bases; J trimming: 7 bases; junction bases outside the gene matches: 8. Sequencing was performed with immunoSEQ multiplex PCR; in TCRdb, only in-frame clones are kept and a portion is missing. The sample includes some 1 million clones, roughly 80% seen only once; the top ten take 1.4% to 1.5%. This chain joins TRBV5-4 and TRBJ2-2; 8 bases match TRBD2. The source material was memory CD4+ T cells sorted from blood. Subset denoted: CD45RA-negative fraction. This clonotype was obtained from a man between 18 and 29 years old in good health. This CDR3 reads CASSWTPGTSGELFF. The CDR3 region has the DNA TGTGCCAGCAGCTGGACGCCTGGGACTAGCGGGGAGCTGTTTTTT.